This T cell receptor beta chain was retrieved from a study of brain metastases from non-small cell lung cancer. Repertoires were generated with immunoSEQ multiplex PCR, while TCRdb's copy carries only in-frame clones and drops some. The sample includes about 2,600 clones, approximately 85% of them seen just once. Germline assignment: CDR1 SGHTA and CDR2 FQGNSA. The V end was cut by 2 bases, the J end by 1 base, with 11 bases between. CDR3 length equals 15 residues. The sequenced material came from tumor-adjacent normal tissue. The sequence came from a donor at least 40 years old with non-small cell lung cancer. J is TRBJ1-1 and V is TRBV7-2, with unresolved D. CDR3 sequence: CASSLILLGNTEAFF. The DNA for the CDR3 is TGTGCCAGCAGCTTAATACTGCTAGGGAACACTGAAGCTTTCTTT.